The 18 T cell receptor beta chains below were found in one sample sequenced in a study of cytomegalovirus exposure and HLA in healthy donors. The study ran its PCR with 60 Vbeta and 13 Jbeta primers. Generated by immunoSEQ multiplex PCR, the TCRdb table keeps only in-frame clones and is missing some. The table includes almost 200,000 clones, around 80% detected once. Sequenced input: PBMCs. All receptors come from a man aged 25 to 40 in good health and CMV-seronegative.

V and J are TRBV5-1 and TRBJ2-1; 9 nucleotides agree with TRBD1. Germline V CDR1 and CDR2: SGHRS, YFSETQ. The length of the CDR3 is 16 residues. V trimming: 4 bases; J trimming: 7 bases; junction bases outside the gene matches: 12. The CDR3 bases are TGCGCCAGCAGCCGGGAAAGCCGACAGGGGGGGAATGAGCAGTTCTTC. The encoded protein is CASSRESRQGGNEQFF. The variable domain in full, completed from reference TRBV5-1 and TRBJ2-1, reads KAGVTQTPRYLIKTRGQQVTLSCSPISGHRSVSWYQQTPGQGLQFLFEYFSETQRNKGNFPGRFSGRQFSNSRSEMNVSTLELGDSALYLCASSRESRQGGNEQFFGPGTRLTVL.

The chain uses TRBV11-2 and TRBJ2-1, with D perhaps TRBD2 (5 bases). The length of the CDR3 is 13 residues. From germline, CDR1 is SGHAT and CDR2 FQNNGV. Trimming took off 1 base at V and 6 bases at J, with 7 bases between the two ends. CDR3 sequence reads: CASSLGTSNEQFF. The CDR3 nucleotides read TGTGCCAGCAGCTTAGGTACTAGCAATGAGCAGTTCTTC.

V gene TRBV19 combines with J gene TRBJ1-1, with D perhaps TRBD1 (6 bases). The CDR3 covers 13 residues. Germline CDR1 and CDR2: LNHDA and SQIVND (reference sequence). Trimming removed 3 bases at V and 5 bases at J, with 10 bases between. The CDR3 DNA reads as TGTGCCAGTAGTATTATGGGGGCGACTGAAGCTTTCTTT. Translation: CASSIMGATEAFF.

This sequence joins TRBV14 and TRBJ1-1; 8 bases line up with TRBD1. The junction had 9 bases not matched to a gene; V was cut back by 4 bases and J by 5 bases. Germline lookup yields CDR1 SGHDN and CDR2 FVKESK. CDR3 size: 15 residues. The CDR3 protein is CASSLLLTGETEAFF. The CDR3 DNA reads as TGTGCCAGCAGCCTTCTGCTGACAGGGGAAACTGAAGCTTTCTTT.

The sample holds one count of this clone. This sequence joins TRBV28 and TRBJ1-5; 7 bases agree with TRBD1. The CDR3 spans 15 residues. Trimming cost V 7 bases and J 3 bases; bases outside gene matches: 9. Germline assignment: CDR1 MDHEN and CDR2 SYDVKM. Here the CDR3 reads CASIKDRSYNQPQHF. The DNA for the CDR3 is TGTGCCAGCATTAAGGACAGGTCCTACAATCAGCCCCAGCATTTT.

V usage is TRBV5-1 and J usage is TRBJ1-2; the match to TRBD1 covers 9 bases. Trimming removed 4 bases from V and 6 bases from J; junction bases left unmatched: 4. Germline V gene sequence: CDR1 SGHRS, CDR2 YFSETQ. The CDR3 has 13 residues. CDR3 sequence reads: CASSRQGGDGYTF. CDR3 sequence (DNA): TGCGCCAGCAGCCGACAGGGGGGGGATGGCTACACCTTC.

The chain is built from TRBV25-1 and TRBJ1-2, with D possibly matching TRBD1 (6 bases). The CDR3 extends over 15 amino acids. Per the germline V gene, CDR1 is MGHDK and CDR2 is SYGVNS. Trimming removed 2 bases from V and 1 base from J, with 11 bases in between. CDR3 coding DNA: TGTGCCAGCAGTGAACTGGACAGAATTAACTATGGCTACACCTTC. Its protein product is CASSELDRINYGYTF.

V usage is TRBV6-5 and J usage is TRBJ1-6, with 12 bases aligning to TRBD1. This CDR3 is built from 16 residues. CDR1 is MNHEY, CDR2 SVGAGI, per germline. The J segment lost 7 bases and the V segment lost 2 bases, leaving 3 bases of the junction unmatched. CDR3 region: CASSYAGTGGNSPLHF. CDR3 DNA: TGTGCCAGCAGTTACGCGGGGACAGGGGGCAATTCACCCCTCCACTTT.

The rearrangement uses TRBV5-6 and TRBJ2-3; D perhaps matches TRBD2 (5 bases). Between the trimmed V and J ends, which lost 4 bases and 6 bases, there was a span of 9 bases. The CDR3 runs to 12 residues. CDR1 is SGHDT, CDR2 YYEEEE, per germline. The CDR3 DNA sequence: TGTGCCAGCAGCCGGAGGCTTGATACGCAGTATTTT. As protein: CASSRRLDTQYF.

The genes are TRBV7-9 and TRBJ1-1; no reliable D call. Per germline, CDR1 SEHNR and CDR2 FQNEAQ (reference sequence). The V end was cut by 3 bases, the J end by 4 bases, with 15 bases between. The CDR3 covers 15 residues. Written as DNA, the CDR3 is TGTGCCAGCAGCTTTGGTGGCCGGGAGGGCACTGAAGCTTTCTTT. This encodes CASSFGGREGTEAFF. The whole variable domain, filled in from reference TRBV7-9 and TRBJ1-1, reads DTGVSQNPRHKITKRGQNVTFRCDPISEHNRLYWYRQTLGQGPEFLTYFQNEAQLEKSRLLSDRFSAERPKGSFSTLEIQRTEQGDSAMYLCASSFGGREGTEAFFGQGTRLTVV.

The CDR3 DNA sequence: TGCGCCAGCAGCCAATATGGACTAACCAAGGAGACCCAGTACTTC. It yields the protein CASSQYGLTKETQYF. The rearrangement links TRBV4-1 to TRBJ2-5, with D possibly TRBD2 on 6 matching bases. The CDR3 is 15 amino acids. The V end lost 2 bases, the J end lost 5 bases, and 15 bases lay between the germline ends. Germline CDR1 and CDR2: MGHRA and YSYEKL.

The J gene is TRBJ1-1, the V gene TRBV28; 10 positions agree with TRBD1. After removal of 0 bases from V and 0 bases from J, the junction contained 1 base not matched to a gene. The CDR3 is 16 residues long. The germline CDR1 and CDR2 sequences are MDHEN and SYDVKM. CDR3 sequence (DNA): TGTGCCAGCAGTTTATGGGGACAGGGGATGAACACTGAAGCTTTCTTT. Encoded protein: CASSLWGQGMNTEAFF. Full variable domain (missing parts from reference TRBV28 and TRBJ1-1): DVKVTQSSRYLVKRTGEKVFLECVQDMDHENMFWYRQDPGLGLRLIYFSYDVKMKEKGDIPEGYSVSREKKERFSLILESASTNQTSMYLCASSLWGQGMNTEAFFGQGTRLTVV.

This chain joins TRBV2 and TRBJ2-2; D is perhaps TRBD1 (5 bases). The V gene lost 3 bases and the J gene lost 3 bases, with 14 bases spanning the gap. Germline CDR1 reads SNHLY; CDR2 reads FYNNEI. CDR3 length: 16 residues. Written as DNA, the CDR3 is TGTGCCAGCAGTGAGCCCGGAAAAGGGGACACCGGGGAGCTGTTTTTT. Translation: CASSEPGKGDTGELFF. The full variable domain, rest sourced from reference TRBV2 and TRBJ2-2, is EPEVTQTPSHQVTQMGQEVILRCVPISNHLYFYWYRQILGQKVEFLVSFYNNEISEKSEIFDDQFSVERPDGSNFTLKIRSTKLEDSAMYFCASSEPGKGDTGELFFGEGSRLTVL.

Comment on this clone: The sample carries other DNA sequences with the same CDR3. The gene calls are TRBV18 and TRBJ2-7; TRBD2 matches 9 bases. The CDR3 runs 15 residues. Germline V gene sequence: CDR1 KGHSH, CDR2 LQKENI. Trimming took 1 base from V and 3 from J; bases not matched to a gene: 4. For the CDR3, the DNA is TGTGCCAGCTCACCACAGCCTAGCGGGATCTACGAGCAGTACTTC. This translates into CASSPQPSGIYEQYF.

This chain links TRBV6-1 with TRBJ2-3, with D hard to call. The CDR3 covers 14 residues. CDR1 and CDR2 (germline): MNHNS, SASEGT. The ends were cut back, 6 bases at V and 5 bases at J, with 15 bases in the middle. The CDR3 DNA reads as TGTGCCAGCAGGAAGGAAGTCCGAGGAGATACGCAGTATTTT. It translates to CASRKEVRGDTQYF.

The rearrangement uses TRBV7-9 and TRBJ2-1; 7 bases fit TRBD1. Germline V gene sequence: CDR1 SEHNR, CDR2 FQNEAQ (reference sequence). Germline trimming cut 4 bases from V and 9 bases from J; bases unmatched to any gene: 9. The CDR3 consists of 14 residues. CDR3 in DNA: TGTGCCAGCAGCTATACAGGGGATCGCAGTGAGCAGTTCTTC. Translation gives CASSYTGDRSEQFF.

The V gene is TRBV29-1, the J gene TRBJ1-4; 8 positions match TRBD1. Unmatched junction bases numbered 7, after V lost 2 bases and J lost 8 bases. Germline CDR1 SQVTM, CDR2 ANQGSEA. The CDR3 is 14 amino acids. CDR3 residues: CSVEWAGGGEKLFF. The CDR3 DNA follows: TGCAGCGTTGAATGGGCAGGGGGCGGGGAAAAACTGTTTTTT.

The V call is TRBV7-3, the J call TRBJ1-1; 9 bases are a match to TRBD1. This CDR3 spans 15 amino acids. The germline gives CDR1 SGHTA, CDR2 FQGTGA. Losses at the gene ends were 5 bases for V and 3 bases for J; bases not matched to a gene: 7. This CDR3 is CASSPGDRVHTEAFF. In DNA form, the CDR3 reads TGTGCCAGCAGCCCGGGGGACAGGGTGCACACTGAAGCTTTCTTT.